This TCR beta chain was identified during a study of OX40 agonist ivuxolimab in advanced cancers. For the study at large: Among those treated, three patients had partial responses, one with hepatocellular carcinoma and two with cutaneous melanoma.

Data came from immunoSEQ multiplex PCR; TCRdb stores just in-frame clones and leaves some out. This sample has roughly 61,000 clones; approximately 90% occur once, and the top ten carry approximately 23%. CDR1 SGDLS and CDR2 YYNGEE come from the germline V gene. The CDR3 is 14 amino acids. Between the trimmed V and J ends, which lost 0 bases and 0 bases, there was a span of 7 bases. This specimen was CD4+ or CD8+ T cells sorted from blood, taken in a trial of the OX40 agonist ivuxolimab. V gene TRBV9 combines with J gene TRBJ2-7; D call uncertain. The clonotype originates from an adult with an advanced solid tumor such as melanoma, head and neck, liver or kidney cancer. This CDR3 is CASSVGSNSYEQYF. In DNA form, the CDR3 reads TGTGCCAGCAGCGTAGGATCCAACTCCTACGAGCAGTACTTC.